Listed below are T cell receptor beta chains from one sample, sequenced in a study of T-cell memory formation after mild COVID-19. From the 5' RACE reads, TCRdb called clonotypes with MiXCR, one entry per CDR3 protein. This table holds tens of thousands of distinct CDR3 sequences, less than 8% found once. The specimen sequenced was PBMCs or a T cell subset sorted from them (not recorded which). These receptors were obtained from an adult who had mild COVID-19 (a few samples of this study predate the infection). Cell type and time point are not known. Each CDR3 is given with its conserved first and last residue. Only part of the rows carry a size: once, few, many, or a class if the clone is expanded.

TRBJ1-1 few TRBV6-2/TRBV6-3 CASSSHSGTRNEAFF
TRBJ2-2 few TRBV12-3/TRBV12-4 CASSRTRNTGELFF
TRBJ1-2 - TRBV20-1 CSAPARIFRGYTF
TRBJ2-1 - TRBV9 CASSETPQGSYNEQFF
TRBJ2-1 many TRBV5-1 CASSLSGAPYNEQFF
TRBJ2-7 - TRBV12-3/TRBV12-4 CASSLAGTGGYEQYF
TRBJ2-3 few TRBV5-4 CASSLAKTSGHTDTQYF
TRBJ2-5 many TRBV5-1 CASSRGTSGEETQYF
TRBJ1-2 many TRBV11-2 CASKDLNYGYTF
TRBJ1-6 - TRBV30 CACPRGPGRSPLHF
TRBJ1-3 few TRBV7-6 CASSDRSSGNTIYF
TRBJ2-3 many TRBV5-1 CASSPSGGTSTDTQYF
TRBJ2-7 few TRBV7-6 CASSLGGTGTDEQYF
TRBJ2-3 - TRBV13 CASSSSSAGGPDTQYF
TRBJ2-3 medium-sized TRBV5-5 CASSLARGDTQYF
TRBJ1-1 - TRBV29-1 CSVDRGPEAFF
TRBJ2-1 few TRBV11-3 CASSLRGGTGRHNEQFF
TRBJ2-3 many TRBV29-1 CSVEVTGSSTDTQYF
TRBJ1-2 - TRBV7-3 CASSSNPDYGYTF
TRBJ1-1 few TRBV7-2 CASSSGQGFEAFF
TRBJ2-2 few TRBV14 CASSQNFRTGELFF
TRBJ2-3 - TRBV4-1 CASSQSSGGPTDTQYF
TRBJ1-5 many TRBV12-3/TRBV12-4 CASSSEADQPQHF
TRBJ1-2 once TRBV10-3 CAISRTARSNYGYTF
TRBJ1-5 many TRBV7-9 CASSPGTVSNQPQHF
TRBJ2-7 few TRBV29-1 CSVVTEDYEQYF
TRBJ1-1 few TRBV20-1 CSAYRVGNTEAFF
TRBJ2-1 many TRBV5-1 CASSLAKGIDRGNEQFF
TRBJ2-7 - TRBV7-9 CASSLPSGEQYF
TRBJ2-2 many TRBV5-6 CASSLMRTNTGELFF
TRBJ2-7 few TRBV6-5 CASAPRQTDYEQYF
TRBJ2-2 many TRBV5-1 CASRQGASTGELFF
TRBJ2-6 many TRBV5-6 CASSLLSSGANVLTF
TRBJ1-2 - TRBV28 CASSSGTSYGYTF
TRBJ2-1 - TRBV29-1 CSVGLGGTGFRVEQFF
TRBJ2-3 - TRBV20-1 CSARDARLGAITDTQYF
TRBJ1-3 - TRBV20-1 CSAVKGAAGNTIYF
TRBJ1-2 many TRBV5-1 CASSPRTGISSIYGYTF
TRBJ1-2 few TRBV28 CASSSTGDYGYTF
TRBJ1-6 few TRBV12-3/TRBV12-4 CASSPGERSPLHF
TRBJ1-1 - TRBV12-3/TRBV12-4 CASTQIGGFSEAFF
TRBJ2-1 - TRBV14 CASSQEKRSSSYNEQFF
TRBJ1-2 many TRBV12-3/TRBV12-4 CASTSSGYGYTF
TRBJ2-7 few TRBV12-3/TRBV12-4 CASSPAPSFRGPLYEQYF
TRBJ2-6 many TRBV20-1 CSASTSSSGANVLTF
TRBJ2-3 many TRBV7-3 CASSLGAGGSGDTQYF